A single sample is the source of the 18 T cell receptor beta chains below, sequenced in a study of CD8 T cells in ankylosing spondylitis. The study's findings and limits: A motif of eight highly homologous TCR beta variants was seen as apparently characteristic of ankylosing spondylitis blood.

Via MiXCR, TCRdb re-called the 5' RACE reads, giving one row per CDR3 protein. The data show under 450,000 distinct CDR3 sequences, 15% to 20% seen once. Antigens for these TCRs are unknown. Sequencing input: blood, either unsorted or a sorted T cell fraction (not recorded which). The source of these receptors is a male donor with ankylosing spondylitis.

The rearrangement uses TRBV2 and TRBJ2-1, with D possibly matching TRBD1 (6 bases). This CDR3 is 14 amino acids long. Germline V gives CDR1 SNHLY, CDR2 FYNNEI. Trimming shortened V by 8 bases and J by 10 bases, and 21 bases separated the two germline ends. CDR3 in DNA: TGTGCCAGCCACCTTACAGGGATTTTGGGAGAGCAGTTCTTC. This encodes CASHLTGILGEQFF.

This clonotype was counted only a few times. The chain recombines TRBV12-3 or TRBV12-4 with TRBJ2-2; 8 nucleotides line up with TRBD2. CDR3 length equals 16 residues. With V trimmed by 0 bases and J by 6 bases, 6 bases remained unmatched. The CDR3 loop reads CASSLAVAGIPGELFF. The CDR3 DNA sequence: TGTGCCAGCAGTTTAGCGGTAGCGGGAATCCCCGGGGAGCTGTTTTTT.

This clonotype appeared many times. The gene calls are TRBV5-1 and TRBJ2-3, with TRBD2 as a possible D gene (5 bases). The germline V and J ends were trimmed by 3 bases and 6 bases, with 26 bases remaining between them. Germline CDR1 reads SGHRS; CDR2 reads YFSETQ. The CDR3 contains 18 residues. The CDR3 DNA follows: TGCGCCAGCAGCTCCACTCGCGGAGGTCTAGCAAATTTGGATACGCAGTATTTT. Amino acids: CASSSTRGGLANLDTQYF.

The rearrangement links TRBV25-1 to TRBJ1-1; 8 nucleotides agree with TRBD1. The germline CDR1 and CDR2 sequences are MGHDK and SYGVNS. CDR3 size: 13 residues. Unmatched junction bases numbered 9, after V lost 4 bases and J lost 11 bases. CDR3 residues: CASSATQGAWAFF. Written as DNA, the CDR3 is TGTGCCAGCAGTGCAACGCAGGGGGCTTGGGCTTTCTTT.

DNA of the CDR3: TGTGCCAGCTCACCAGACAGCCATCGTTCTAACTATGGCTACACCTTC. Translating it yields CASSPDSHRSNYGYTF. This rearrangement joins TRBV18 to TRBJ1-2; tentative D call: TRBD1 (5 bases). The CDR3 spans 16 residues. The germline gives CDR1 KGHSH, CDR2 LQKENI. With 2 bases removed from V and 0 bases from J, the gap between germline ends came to 13 bases. Using reference TRBV18 and TRBJ1-2 for the parts outside the CDR3, the full variable domain is NAGVMQNPRHLVRRRGQEARLRCSPMKGHSHVYWYRQLPEEGLKFMVYLQKENIIDESGMPKERFSAEFPKEGPSILRIQQVVRGDSAAYFCASSPDSHRSNYGYTFGSGTRLTVV.

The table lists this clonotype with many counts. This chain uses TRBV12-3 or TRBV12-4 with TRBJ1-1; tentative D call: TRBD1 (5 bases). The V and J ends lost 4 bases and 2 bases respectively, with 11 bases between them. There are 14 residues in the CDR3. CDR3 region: CASSSQGRNTEAFF. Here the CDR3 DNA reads TGTGCCAGCAGTTCGCAGGGCCGTAACACTGAAGCTTTCTTT.

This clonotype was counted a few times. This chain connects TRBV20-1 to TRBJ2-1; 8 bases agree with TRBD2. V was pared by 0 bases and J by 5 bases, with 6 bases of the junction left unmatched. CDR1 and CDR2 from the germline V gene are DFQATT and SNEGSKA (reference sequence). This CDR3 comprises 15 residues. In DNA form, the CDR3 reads TGCAGTGCTAGAGACGGGGGGGACCCTAACAATGAGCAGTTCTTC. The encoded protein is CSARDGGDPNNEQFF.

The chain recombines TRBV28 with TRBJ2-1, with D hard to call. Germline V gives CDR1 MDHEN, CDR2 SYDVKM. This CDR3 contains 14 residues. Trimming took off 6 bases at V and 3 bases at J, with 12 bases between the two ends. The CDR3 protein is CASSGPYDYNEQFF. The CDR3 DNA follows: TGTGCCAGCAGCGGCCCCTACGACTACAATGAGCAGTTCTTC.

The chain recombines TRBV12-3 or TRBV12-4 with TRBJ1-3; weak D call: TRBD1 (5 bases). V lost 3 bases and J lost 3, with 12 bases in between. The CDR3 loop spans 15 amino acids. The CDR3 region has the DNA TGTGCCAGCAGTTTTATCGTGACAGTTGGAAACACCATATATTTT. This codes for CASSFIVTVGNTIYF.

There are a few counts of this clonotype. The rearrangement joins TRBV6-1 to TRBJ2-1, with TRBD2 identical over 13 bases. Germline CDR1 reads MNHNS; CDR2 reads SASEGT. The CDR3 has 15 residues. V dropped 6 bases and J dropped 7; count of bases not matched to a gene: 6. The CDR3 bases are TGTGCCAGCAGGAGGACTAGCGGGAGTTATAATGAGCAGTTCTTC. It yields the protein CASRRTSGSYNEQFF.

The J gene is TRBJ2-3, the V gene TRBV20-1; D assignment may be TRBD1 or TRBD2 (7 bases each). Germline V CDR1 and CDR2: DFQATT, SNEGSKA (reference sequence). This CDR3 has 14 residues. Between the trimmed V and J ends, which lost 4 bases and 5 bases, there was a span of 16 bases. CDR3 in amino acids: CSAIPTGRGDTQYF. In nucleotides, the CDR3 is TGCAGTGCTATCCCGACAGGGAGGGGAGATACGCAGTATTTT.

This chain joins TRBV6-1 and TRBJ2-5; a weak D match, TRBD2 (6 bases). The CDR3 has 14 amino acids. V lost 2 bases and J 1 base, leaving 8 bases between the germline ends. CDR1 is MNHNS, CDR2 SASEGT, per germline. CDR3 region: CASSEQGGQETQYF. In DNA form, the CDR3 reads TGTGCCAGCAGTGAACAGGGAGGCCAAGAGACCCAGTACTTC.

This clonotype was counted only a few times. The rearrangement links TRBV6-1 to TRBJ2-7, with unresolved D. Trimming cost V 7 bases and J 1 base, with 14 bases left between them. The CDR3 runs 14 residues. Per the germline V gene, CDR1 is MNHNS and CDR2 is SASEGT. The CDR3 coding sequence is TGTGCCAGCACCGAAGCAGGCCGATCCTACGAGCAGTACTTC. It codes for CASTEAGRSYEQYF.

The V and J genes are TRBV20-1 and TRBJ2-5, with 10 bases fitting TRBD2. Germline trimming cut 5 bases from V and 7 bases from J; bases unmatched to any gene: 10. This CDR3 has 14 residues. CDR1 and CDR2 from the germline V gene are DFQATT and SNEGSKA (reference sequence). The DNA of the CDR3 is TGCAGTGCTCCGAAGCGGGAGGGCCGGGTGACCCAGTACTTC. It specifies CSAPKREGRVTQYF.

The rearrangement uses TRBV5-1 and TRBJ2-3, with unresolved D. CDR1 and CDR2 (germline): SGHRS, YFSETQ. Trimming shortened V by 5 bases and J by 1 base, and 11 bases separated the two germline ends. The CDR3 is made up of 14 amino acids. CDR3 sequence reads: CASSGGDGTDTQYF. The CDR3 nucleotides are TGCGCCAGCAGTGGTGGCGATGGCACAGATACGCAGTATTTT.

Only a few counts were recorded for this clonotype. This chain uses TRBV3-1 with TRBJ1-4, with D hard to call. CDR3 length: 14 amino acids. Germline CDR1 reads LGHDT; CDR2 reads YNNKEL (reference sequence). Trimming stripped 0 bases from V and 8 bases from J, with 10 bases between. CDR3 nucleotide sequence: TGTGCCAGCAGCCAAGAGGCCCGGAGGGAAAAACTGTTTTTT. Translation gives CASSQEARREKLFF.

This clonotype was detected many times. In nucleotides, the CDR3 is TGTGCCAGCAGTCCATTGCCCGGAAACACCATATATTTT. It encodes CASSPLPGNTIYF. The rearrangement uses TRBV12-3 or TRBV12-4 and TRBJ1-3; D is unclear. CDR3 size: 13 residues. Trimming took 5 bases from V and 4 from J, leaving 9 bases between them.

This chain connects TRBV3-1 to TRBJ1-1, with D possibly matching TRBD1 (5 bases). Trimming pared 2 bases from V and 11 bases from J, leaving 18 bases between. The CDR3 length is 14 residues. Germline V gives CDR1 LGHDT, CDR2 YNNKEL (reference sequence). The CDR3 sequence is CASSQPTEGTAAFF. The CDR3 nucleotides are TGTGCCAGCAGCCAACCCACAGAAGGGACGGCGGCTTTCTTT.